These 22 T cell receptor beta chains came from one sample sequenced in a study of identical twins. TCRdb itself ran the 5' RACE reads through MiXCR, one entry per CDR3 protein. Of just over 500,000 distinct CDR3 sequences in the sample, roughly a fifth were seen once. This sample also appeared in a second study, on T cells expressing NK-cell markers.

The source material was CD4+ T cells sorted from blood. The receptors come from a woman under 30 in good health.

This clonotype has a handful of counts. J is TRBJ1-2 and V is TRBV7-9; 8 bases line up with TRBD1. Losses at the gene ends were 5 bases for V and 6 bases for J; bases not matched to a gene: 8. Germline assignment: CDR1 SEHNR and CDR2 FQNEAQ (reference sequence). The CDR3 sequence is 14 residues long. CDR3 bases: TGTGCCAGCAGCCTCGGACAGGGAAACAATGGCTACACCTTC. Protein sequence: CASSLGQGNNGYTF.

V is TRBV29-1 and J is TRBJ2-7, with D perhaps assigned TRBD1 or TRBD2 (5 bases each). This CDR3 is built from 13 residues. The germline CDR1 and CDR2 sequences are SQVTM and ANQGSEA. Trimming removed 7 bases from V and 6 bases from J, with 19 bases in between. The CDR3 DNA sequence: TGCAGCGCAGAGGGGCAGGGCCTTCGCGAGCAGTACTTC. Residues: CSAEGQGLREQYF.

The rearrangement uses TRBV18 and TRBJ1-2; no firm D call. V was cut by 2 bases and J by 6 bases, with 10 bases left in between. The CDR3 sequence is 13 residues long. Per the germline V gene, CDR1 is KGHSH and CDR2 is LQKENI. The CDR3 nucleotides read TGTGCCAGCTCACCAGCTCGTGGGGATGGCTACACCTTC. Residues: CASSPARGDGYTF.

The rearrangement joins TRBV6-2 or TRBV6-3 to TRBJ2-7, with a weak D call TRBD1 (5 bases). Germline CDR1 reads MNHEY; CDR2 reads SVGEGT. Between the trimmed V and J ends, which lost 6 bases and 6 bases, there was a span of 15 bases. CDR3 length: 13 amino acids. In DNA form, the CDR3 reads TGTGCCAGCAGCGAATCCAGGGTTCGCGAGCAGTACTTC. Its translation is CASSESRVREQYF.

This clonotype was seen a handful of times. This chain links TRBV18 with TRBJ2-5; maybe TRBD2 (6 bases). V was cut by 2 bases and J by 5 bases, with 9 bases left in between. The germline V gene has CDR1 KGHSH and CDR2 LQKENI. This CDR3 is 13 amino acids long. DNA of the CDR3: TGTGCCAGCTCACCATTCGGGGGTGAGACCCAGTACTTC. Amino acid sequence: CASSPFGGETQYF.

This clonotype was seen a handful of times. This chain uses TRBV20-1 with TRBJ2-3; D is unclear. The CDR3 is 12 amino acids. The germline V and J ends were trimmed by 2 bases and 4 bases, with 7 bases remaining between them. Germline CDR1 DFQATT, CDR2 SNEGSKA (reference sequence). The CDR3 sequence is CSARPPPDTQYF. In DNA form, the CDR3 reads TGCAGTGCTAGACCGCCCCCAGATACGCAGTATTTT.

The gene calls are TRBV5-1 and TRBJ2-3, with 14 bases aligning to TRBD2. The length of the CDR3 is 20 residues. Germline V gene data show CDR1 as SGHRS and CDR2 as YFSETQ. With 0 bases clipped from V and 2 bases from J, the junction kept 11 bases outside the gene matches. The chain's CDR3 is CASSLAVGLAGAGFTDTQYF. In DNA, the CDR3 is TGCGCCAGCAGCTTGGCCGTGGGACTAGCGGGAGCCGGTTTCACAGATACGCAGTATTTT.

The V call is TRBV29-1, the J call TRBJ2-3; D remains unclear. The CDR3 length is 12 residues. V dropped 1 base and J dropped 4 bases, with 6 bases sitting between them. The germline CDR1 and CDR2 sequences are SQVTM and ANQGSEA. The CDR3 DNA reads as TGCAGCGTTGAAGCACAGTCAGATACGCAGTATTTT. Encoded protein: CSVEAQSDTQYF.

This clonotype was counted only a few times. The genes are TRBV5-1 and TRBJ1-1; 10 bases map to TRBD1. Germline CDR1 SGHRS, CDR2 YFSETQ. Trimming took 2 bases from V and 5 from J; bases not matched to a gene: 6. The CDR3 length is 15 residues. The CDR3 coding sequence is TGCGCCAGCAGCTTTACGGGACAGGGGACAACTGAAGCTTTCTTT. Amino acids: CASSFTGQGTTEAFF.

This rearrangement joins TRBV4-1 to TRBJ1-2, with D possibly being TRBD1 (5 bases). The CDR3 spans 16 residues. Germline-derived CDR1 and CDR2 are MGHRA and YSYEKL. V was pared by 4 bases and J by 2 bases, with 17 bases between. CDR3 in amino acids: CASSRTTGTVNYGYTF. The CDR3 DNA reads as TGCGCCAGCAGCCGAACCACCGGGACGGTGAACTATGGCTACACCTTC.

This clonotype was seen a handful of times. The V and J genes are TRBV3-1 and TRBJ1-1, with no clear D. From germline, CDR1 is LGHDT and CDR2 YNNKEL (reference sequence). V shed 3 bases and J shed 8 bases, with 7 bases lying between them. This CDR3 has 11 amino acids. This CDR3 is CASSHENEAFF. The CDR3 DNA sequence: TGTGCCAGCAGCCATGAAAACGAAGCTTTCTTT.

This clonotype was detected a few times. This rearrangement joins TRBV29-1 to TRBJ2-5; no clear D. CDR3 length equals 14 residues. Germline V lookup: CDR1 SQVTM, CDR2 ANQGSEA. Trimming took off 3 bases at V and 2 bases at J, with 13 bases between the two ends. DNA for the CDR3: TGCAGCGTTGAGAACCGTTCCAGGCAAGAGACCCAGTACTTC. Amino acid sequence: CSVENRSRQETQYF.

This clonotype was counted a few times. J is TRBJ1-1 and V is TRBV15, with D possibly TRBD1 on 5 matching bases. Trimming left V 11 bases short and J 3 bases short, with 16 bases between. The CDR3 length is 13 residues. The germline V gene encodes CDR1 LNHNV and CDR2 YYDKDF (reference sequence). CDR3 region: CAVLEGLDTEAFF. The CDR3 DNA reads as TGTGCCGTGCTGGAGGGGTTGGACACTGAAGCTTTCTTT.

V and J are TRBV6-1 and TRBJ1-2, with 11 bases aligning to TRBD1. V was clipped by 5 bases and J by 4 bases; unmatched bases: 15. The CDR3 is 18 residues long. Per germline, CDR1 MNHNS and CDR2 SASEGT. Here the CDR3 reads CASSTTPGQGGVAYGYTF. The CDR3 DNA follows: TGTGCCAGCAGTACCACTCCGGGACAGGGGGGTGTCGCCTATGGCTACACCTTC.

This rearrangement joins TRBV7-6 to TRBJ2-5, with 7 positions matching TRBD2. J was trimmed by 3 bases and V by 1 base; bases with no gene match: 2. CDR3 length equals 14 residues. CDR1 SGHVS and CDR2 FNYEAQ come from the germline V gene. CDR3 region: CASSLGLAKETQYF. The CDR3 DNA reads TGTGCCAGCAGCTTAGGACTAGCCAAAGAGACCCAGTACTTC.

This rearrangement joins TRBV12-3 or TRBV12-4 to TRBJ1-5; 7 nucleotides match TRBD1. The V gene end was trimmed by 6 bases and the J gene end by 6 bases; junction bases not matched to a gene: 5. The CDR3 totals 13 residues. As DNA, the CDR3 is TGTGCCAGCAGCATGGACAGGAGTCAGCCCCAGCATTTT. As protein: CASSMDRSQPQHF.

The chain uses TRBV27 and TRBJ2-7; D is undetermined. Trimming cost V 4 bases and J 6 bases, with 13 bases left between them. The germline V gene has CDR1 MNHEY and CDR2 SMNVEV (reference sequence). This CDR3 has 13 amino acids. The CDR3 nucleotides are TGTGCCAGCAGTTCGGACCACTTGGGCGAGCAGTACTTC. Translation: CASSSDHLGEQYF.

The chain recombines TRBV5-1 with TRBJ1-2; D unclear. Germline CDR1 SGHRS, CDR2 YFSETQ. The V end lost 4 bases, the J end lost 3 bases, and 13 bases lay between the germline ends. The CDR3 has 14 amino acids. CDR3 protein: CASSHPDVDYGYTF. CDR3 sequence (DNA): TGCGCCAGCAGCCATCCTGACGTGGACTATGGCTACACCTTC.

The J gene is TRBJ2-7, the V gene TRBV5-1, with 15 bases fitting TRBD2. The CDR3 is made up of 17 amino acids. CDR1 is SGHRS and CDR2 is YFSETQ in the germline V gene. The V gene end was trimmed by 0 bases and the J gene end by 3 bases; junction bases not matched to a gene: 4. CDR3 protein: CASSLEGLAGGHYEQYF. The CDR3 region has the DNA TGCGCCAGCAGCTTGGAAGGACTAGCGGGAGGGCACTACGAGCAGTACTTC. Combining the CDR3 with reference TRBV5-1 and TRBJ2-7 gives the whole variable domain KAGVTQTPRYLIKTRGQQVTLSCSPISGHRSVSWYQQTPGQGLQFLFEYFSETQRNKGNFPGRFSGRQFSNSRSEMNVSTLELGDSALYLCASSLEGLAGGHYEQYFGPGTRLTVT.

This clonotype was detected only a few times. This chain's CDR3 is CASSLAAALSYNEQFF. The CDR3 region has the DNA TGCGCCAGCAGCTTGGCGGCGGCCCTCTCCTACAATGAGCAGTTCTTC. This chain joins TRBV5-1 and TRBJ2-1; no reliable D call. This CDR3 contains 16 residues. Germline V gene lookup returns CDR1 SGHRS and CDR2 YFSETQ. V lost 0 bases and J lost 0, with 10 bases in between.

The rearrangement joins TRBV20-1 to TRBJ2-3, with TRBD2 matching over 8 bases. The trim removed 0 bases at V and 4 bases at J, leaving 3 bases unmatched. Germline lookup yields CDR1 DFQATT and CDR2 SNEGSKA (reference sequence). The CDR3 is 14 amino acids. Here the CDR3 reads CSARDGTRSDTQYF. Written as DNA, the CDR3 is TGCAGTGCTAGAGATGGGACTAGATCAGATACGCAGTATTTT.

This clonotype was counted only a few times. V usage is TRBV6-5 and J usage is TRBJ2-1; 8 bases match TRBD2. V was pared by 5 bases and J by 10 bases, with 7 bases of the junction left unmatched. Germline CDR1 and CDR2: MNHEY and SVGAGI. There are 13 residues in the CDR3. The CDR3 DNA is TGTGCCAGCAGTCACCCGGGACTAGAAGAGCAGTTCTTC. Its translation: CASSHPGLEEQFF.